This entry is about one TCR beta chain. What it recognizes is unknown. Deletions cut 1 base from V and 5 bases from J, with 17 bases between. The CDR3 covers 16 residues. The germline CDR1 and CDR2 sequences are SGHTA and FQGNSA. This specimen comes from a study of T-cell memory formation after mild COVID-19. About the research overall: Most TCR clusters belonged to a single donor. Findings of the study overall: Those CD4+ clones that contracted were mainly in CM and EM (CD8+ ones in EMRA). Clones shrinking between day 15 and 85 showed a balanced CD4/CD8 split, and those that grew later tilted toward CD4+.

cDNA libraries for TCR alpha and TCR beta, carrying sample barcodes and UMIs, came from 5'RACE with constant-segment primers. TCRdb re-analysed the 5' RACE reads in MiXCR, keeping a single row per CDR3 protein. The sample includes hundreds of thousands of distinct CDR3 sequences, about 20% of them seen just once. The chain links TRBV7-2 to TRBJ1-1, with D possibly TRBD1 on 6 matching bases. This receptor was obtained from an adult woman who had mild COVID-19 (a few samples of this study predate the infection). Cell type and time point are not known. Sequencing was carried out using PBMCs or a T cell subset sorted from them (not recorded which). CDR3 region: CASSLGGRDTLTEAFF. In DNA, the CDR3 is TGTGCCAGCAGCTTAGGAGGCAGGGACACCCTGACTGAAGCTTTCTTT.